This T cell receptor beta chain was identified during a study of cytomegalovirus exposure and HLA in healthy donors. Study conclusions and caveats: Reported performance of the classifier showed diagnosis of cytomegalovirus status with high specificity and sensitivity.

There are 14 residues in the CDR3. The V and J ends lost 1 base and 2 bases respectively, with 8 bases between them. Germline lookup yields CDR1 SGHAT and CDR2 FQNNGV. Comments on this clone: Its specificity is not known.

PCR was performed using 60 Vbeta and 13 Jbeta primers. Sequencing used immunoSEQ multiplex PCR; TCRdb keeps in-frame clones, though not all of them. Recorded here are fewer than 130,000 clones; the top ten clones represent about 0.59%. This TCR was recovered from a man aged 50 to 60 in good health and CMV-seronegative. This sequence joins TRBV11-2 and TRBJ2-5; D is unclear. Source material: PBMCs. CDR3 protein: CASSLAGNQETQYF. The DNA for the CDR3 is TGTGCCAGCAGCTTAGCGGGTAATCAAGAGACCCAGTACTTC.